This T cell receptor beta chain stems from a study of T cells in Graves' hyperthyroidism and ophthalmopathy. It was RNA transcripts that yielded the amplified TCR beta CDR3 regions. First-round RT-PCR targeting the TCR CDR3 was performed with the HTBI primer set. TCRdb re-called the multiplex PCR reads through MiXCR, storing one row per CDR3 protein. In the table there are some 570,000 distinct CDR3 sequences, about 15% of which are singletons. V shed 4 bases and J shed 4 bases, with 9 bases lying between them. Germline CDR1 SGHRS, CDR2 YFSETQ. This CDR3 contains 13 residues. Overall study results and limits: The blood repertoire included most of the expanded thyroid clonotypes above 0.001.

This clonotype was seen ten or more times. Its target is unknown. The clonotype originates from a woman aged 18-30 years with Graves' ophthalmopathy. The source material was blood. The V and J genes are TRBV5-1 and TRBJ2-1; the D gene is possibly TRBD2 (5 bases). Here the CDR3 reads CASSPEGYNEQFF. DNA of the CDR3: TGCGCCAGCAGCCCCGAGGGATACAATGAGCAGTTCTTC.